These T cell receptor beta chains were read from a single sample in a study of blood T cell repertoires in COVID-19. The protocol was immunoSEQ multiplex PCR, while the TCRdb copy is restricted to in-frame clones and leaves out a portion. The sample lists approximately 90,000 clones, 89% seen once, with about 9.1% in the top ten. Sample: peripheral blood. All receptors derive from a man over 45 with acute or convalescent COVID-19. Each CDR3 is given with its conserved first and last residue. The D gene is left open where the match is weak. Where a row states a size, it is once, few, many or the class of an expanded clone; other rows omit it.

d_call j_call clone_size v_call cdr3_aa cdr3_nt
. TRBJ1-5 . TRBV3-1/TRBV3-2 CASSQTRHNQPQHF TGTGCCAGCAGCCAAACCAGACACAATCAGCCCCAGCATTTT
TRBD1 TRBJ1-2 . TRBV7-9 CASSSDRDGYTF TGTGCCAGCAGCTCGGACAGGGATGGCTACACCTTC
TRBD1 TRBJ1-2 . TRBV19 CASSMTGGGENGYTF TGTGCCAGTAGTATGACAGGGGGCGGCGAGAATGGCTACACCTTC
. TRBJ1-1 . TRBV7-8 CASTPRIRGGNTEAFF TGTGCCAGCACGCCGAGAATTAGGGGAGGGAACACTGAAGCTTTCTTT
TRBD1 TRBJ2-7 . TRBV19 CASSYRGYEQYF TGTGCCAGTAGTTACAGGGGCTACGAGCAGTACTTC
. TRBJ2-3 . TRBV30 CAWKAGADTQYF TGTGCCTGGAAAGCAGGGGCAGATACGCAGTATTTT
TRBD2 TRBJ2-5 . TRBV2 CATGLASETQYF TGTGCCACAGGACTAGCTTCGGAGACCCAGTACTTC
. TRBJ1-1 . TRBV7-9 CASSSYTNTEAFF TGTGCCAGCAGCTCTTACACAAACACTGAAGCTTTCTTT
TRBD1 TRBJ1-6 . TRBV7-9 CASSLLQGASPTLHF TGTGCCAGCAGCTTATTGCAGGGGGCGTCCCCAACCCTCCACTTT
. TRBJ2-6 . TRBV7-6 CASSLGVHSSGANVLTF TGTGCCAGCAGCTTAGGGGTTCACAGCTCTGGGGCCAACGTCCTGACTTTC
TRBD2 TRBJ2-3 once TRBV7-9 CASSETTGGRTDTQYF TGTGCCAGCAGCGAAACAACCGGGGGGAGGACAGATACGCAGTATTTT
. TRBJ1-6 . TRBV12-5 CASSSDRPNSPLHF TGTGCTAGCAGCTCCGACAGGCCTAATTCACCCCTCCACTTT
. TRBJ2-2 . TRBV20-1 CSASSVNTGELFF TGCAGTGCTAGTTCGGTTAACACCGGGGAGCTGTTTTTT
. TRBJ1-1 . TRBV6-5 CASRGQGGDTEAFF TGTGCCAGCAGGGGGCAGGGAGGGGACACTGAAGCTTTCTTT
. TRBJ2-2 . TRBV7-3 CASSLTSVVTGELFF TGTGCCAGCAGCTTAACGTCGGTGGTTACCGGGGAGCTGTTTTTT
. TRBJ1-1 . TRBV3-1/TRBV3-2 CASSQSGPGYFTEAFF TGTGCCAGCAGCCAATCAGGGCCAGGGTATTTCACTGAAGCTTTCTTT
TRBD1 TRBJ1-5 . TRBV6-5 CASGYGQGGNQPQHF TGTGCCAGCGGGTACGGACAGGGGGGAAATCAGCCCCAGCATTTT
. TRBJ2-1 . TRBV6-5 CASSLGVGEQFF TGTGCCAGCAGTTTAGGAGTTGGTGAGCAGTTCTTC
TRBD1 TRBJ1-1 . TRBV28 CASSFLGRGAFF TGTGCCAGCAGTTTTTTGGGCAGGGGGGCTTTCTTT